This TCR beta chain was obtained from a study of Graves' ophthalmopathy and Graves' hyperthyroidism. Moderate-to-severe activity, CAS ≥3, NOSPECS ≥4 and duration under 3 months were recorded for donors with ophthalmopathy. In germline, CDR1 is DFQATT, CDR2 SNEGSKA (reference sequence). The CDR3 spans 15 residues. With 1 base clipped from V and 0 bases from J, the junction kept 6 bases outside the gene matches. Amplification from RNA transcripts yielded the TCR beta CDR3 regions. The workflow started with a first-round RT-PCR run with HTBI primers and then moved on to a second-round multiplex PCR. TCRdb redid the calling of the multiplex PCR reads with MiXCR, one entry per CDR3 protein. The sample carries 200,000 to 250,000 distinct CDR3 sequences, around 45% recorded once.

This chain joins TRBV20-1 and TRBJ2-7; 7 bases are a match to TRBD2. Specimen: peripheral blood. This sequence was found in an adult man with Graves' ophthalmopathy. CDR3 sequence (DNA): TGCAGTGCTAGAGGCGCTAGCGGAGCCTCCTACGAGCAGTACTTC. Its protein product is CSARGASGASYEQYF.